The source of this T cell receptor (beta chain) is a study of PD-L1 blockade in urothelial cancer. Background on the study: Samples of blood were analyzed 3 weeks (second dose) and 6 weeks after treatment start.

CDR3 size: 17 residues. Germline V CDR1 and CDR2: SGDLS, YYNGEE. J gave up 3 bases and V 0 bases, and 6 bases lay outside the gene matches. PCRs each included synthetic TCR analog templates spiked in. Clones were sequenced by immunoSEQ multiplex PCR, and TCRdb holds only the in-frame ones, with some missing. The table shows 70,000 or so clones, with around four fifths occurring only once. V is TRBV9 and J is TRBJ2-2; 9 nucleotides agree with TRBD1. This clonotype was obtained from a man in his 70s with urothelial cancer. This material consisted of PBMCs, taken around atezolizumab (anti-PD-L1) treatment. In DNA form, the CDR3 reads TGTGCCAGCAGCGTAGGGGGACAGGGAGGGTACACCGGGGAGCTGTTTTTT. It is translated as CASSVGGQGGYTGELFF.